This is a list of T cell receptor beta chains from one sample in a study of technical replicates of blood from several donors. Data came from immunoSEQ multiplex PCR; TCRdb stores just in-frame clones and leaves some out. The table lists tens of thousands of clones, roughly 95% of them singletons. The sample was T cells isolated from PBMCs. These receptors were taken from a human donor in good health. The CDR3 runs from the conserved cysteine through the conserved F or W.

TRBV14,TRBJ1-1,CASSQSSPNTEAFF
TRBV18,TRBJ1-2,CASSERTAQKSYGYTF
TRBV4-3,TRBJ2-1,CASSQVQGSPGIQGWEQFF
TRBV7-2,TRBJ1-2,CASSLAGALWGYTF
TRBV29-1,TRBJ2-7,CSVDSGSYEQYF
TRBV6-5,TRBJ1-2,CACRTVIYGYTF
TRBV5-4,TRBJ2-1,CASSLALSGPYNEQFF
TRBV19,TRBJ2-7,CASSISGERYEQYF
TRBV29-1,TRBJ2-1,CSVYSGRPRNEQFF
TRBV7-3,TRBJ2-2,CASSSLTGGHGELFF
TRBV7-2,TRBJ1-1,CASRPGTQNTEAFF
TRBV2,TRBJ2-7,CASSDRPYSSYEQYF
TRBV5-4,TRBJ2-5,CASGQQETQYF
TRBV27,TRBJ1-2,CASSLGQSGYGYTF
TRBV14,TRBJ2-4,CASSQGARSIQYF
TRBV27,TRBJ1-5,CASSLSRGERNQPQHF
TRBV11-2,TRBJ1-2,CASSSRTGWDGYTF
TRBV2,TRBJ1-5,CASSSYTDQPQHF
TRBV18,TRBJ2-7,CASSPLGTDYEQYF
TRBV10-1,TRBJ2-1,CASSPYGLGLNHNEQFF
TRBV28,TRBJ2-7,CASSLGSYEQYF
TRBV27,TRBJ1-2,CASGIEERGGYTF
TRBV7-9,TRBJ2-6,CASSLAGGSGANVLTF
TRBV18,TRBJ1-2,CASSQITTPTNYGYTF
TRBV30,TRBJ2-3,CAWNRFRTSRVDTQYF
TRBV4-1,TRBJ1-4,CASSLRDRTHEKLFF
TRBV7-9,TRBJ2-7,CASRHGTSDEQYF
TRBV19,TRBJ1-1,CASSITPTGGTEAFF
TRBV28,TRBJ1-2,CASSRLDSSYGYTF
TRBV29-1,TRBJ2-3,CSVRRGSTDTQYF
TRBV7-2,TRBJ2-1,CASSLVQAITSEQFF
TRBV4-2,TRBJ1-2,CASSQDGVTTVGYTF
TRBV27,TRBJ1-1,CASSPNSGGTEAFF
TRBV7-2,TRBJ2-1,CASSPPGLAIYNEQFF
TRBV18,TRBJ1-3,CASSPGISGNTIYF
TRBV27,TRBJ2-1,CASSFGRASYNEQFF
TRBV10-3,TRBJ2-7,CAISAGVGQETYEQYF
TRBV2,TRBJ2-3,CASSTRTSETDTQYF
TRBV5-8,TRBJ2-7,CASSLAYEQYF
TRBV1,TRBJ2-1,CTSSQGLAGGLGDEQFF
TRBV9,TRBJ1-3,CASSVVATAASGNTIYF
TRBV19,TRBJ1-3,CASSMWLSGNTIYF
TRBV28,TRBJ2-1,CAISNAPRGIQEQFF
TRBV9,TRBJ2-1,CASSDRDREYNEQFF
TRBV27,TRBJ2-7,CASSPPAGQGYEQYF
TRBV5-4,TRBJ2-3,CASSSERVSTDTQYF
TRBV6-5,TRBJ1-1,CASSYGQGNTEAFF
TRBV2,TRBJ2-4,CASTGEGNIQYF